One sample yielded the 14 T cell receptor beta chains listed below, sequenced in a study of blood T cell repertoires in COVID-19. Measured with immunoSEQ multiplex PCR; TCRdb has only the in-frame clones, and not every one. In the table there are 130,000 to 150,000 clones, around 81% of which are singletons. Material for sequencing was peripheral blood. Every receptor here comes from a human donor in a cohort sampled during active COVID-19.

V is TRBV27 and J is TRBJ2-1, with TRBD1 matching 7 bases. The CDR3 has 14 amino acids. Losses at the gene ends were 2 bases for V and 6 bases for J; bases not matched to a gene: 4. The germline gives CDR1 MNHEY, CDR2 SMNVEV (reference sequence). The CDR3 protein is CASSLTRDSNEQFF. The DNA of the CDR3 is TGTGCCAGCAGTTTAACCAGGGACAGCAATGAGCAGTTCTTC.

This clone was seen only a few times. The V gene is TRBV14, the J gene TRBJ2-2; D not resolved. The V end lost 4 bases, the J end lost 3 bases, and 15 bases lay between the germline ends. The CDR3 has 16 amino acids. Germline V lookup: CDR1 SGHDN, CDR2 FVKESK. The CDR3 nucleotides are TGTGCCAGCAGCCTCGCCTCCCACTATTACACCGGGGAGCTGTTTTTT. Translation: CASSLASHYYTGELFF.

The J gene is TRBJ2-7, the V gene TRBV20-1, with 11 bases identical to TRBD2. There are 15 residues in the CDR3. The V gene's germline CDR1 is DFQATT and CDR2 SNEGSKA (reference sequence). V shed 3 bases and J 3 bases; nucleotides not matched to a gene: 7. As DNA, the CDR3 is TGCAGTGCTAGTGGCTTCCTAGCGGGAGGCTACGAGCAGTACTTC. The encoded protein is CSASGFLAGGYEQYF.

This clone has a handful of counts. V usage is TRBV18 and J usage is TRBJ1-2; 7 nucleotides match TRBD1. Germline V gene sequence: CDR1 KGHSH, CDR2 LQKENI. CDR3 length: 15 amino acids. V gave up 2 bases and J gave up 4 bases; unmatched junction bases: 7. CDR3 DNA: TGTGCCAGCTCACCAACAGGGGACCCGGGCTATGGCTACACCTTC. Translating gives CASSPTGDPGYGYTF. The variable domain in full, with the rest retrieved from reference TRBV18 and TRBJ1-2, is NAGVMQNPRHLVRRRGQEARLRCSPMKGHSHVYWYRQLPEEGLKFMVYLQKENIIDESGMPKERFSAEFPKEGPSILRIQQVVRGDSAAYFCASSPTGDPGYGYTFGSGTRLTVV.

The chain employs TRBV28 and TRBJ2-7; 7 positions match TRBD2. V trimming: 5 bases; J trimming: 6 bases; junction bases outside the gene matches: 13. The CDR3 loop spans 15 amino acids. CDR1 and CDR2 from the germline V gene are MDHEN and SYDVKM. DNA of the CDR3: TGTGCCAGCAGTCCTCGAGCGGGGTGGTCTAGCGAGCAGTACTTC. It specifies CASSPRAGWSSEQYF.

This clone appeared a few times. This chain joins TRBV4-1 and TRBJ1-1; D is perhaps TRBD1 (6 bases). V dropped 4 bases and J dropped 10 bases, with 19 bases sitting between them. This CDR3 is built from 14 residues. Per germline, CDR1 MGHRA and CDR2 YSYEKL. The CDR3: CASSPLFSQGGAFF. The CDR3, as DNA: TGCGCCAGCAGCCCCCTTTTTTCACAGGGTGGAGCTTTCTTT.

This clone was detected only a few times. This chain uses TRBV5-1 with TRBJ1-2; TRBD1 is a possible D gene (5 bases). V dropped 4 bases and J dropped 5 bases, with 15 bases sitting between them. The CDR3 contains 14 residues. Germline CDR1 and CDR2: SGHRS and YFSETQ. The CDR3 region is CASSPGGDRYGYTF. In DNA, the CDR3 is TGCGCCAGCAGCCCGGGCGGGGACCGTTATGGCTACACCTTC.

This clone appeared once. This chain connects TRBV18 to TRBJ1-2; 7 bases are a match to TRBD1. Germline CDR1 KGHSH, CDR2 LQKENI. J gave up 3 bases and V 6 bases, and 10 bases lay outside the gene matches. The CDR3 is made up of 15 amino acids. CDR3 sequence (DNA): TGTGCCAGCTCTCAAACGGGAGGGGGCTACTATGGCTACACCTTC. Translated: CASSQTGGGYYGYTF.

The chain uses TRBV5-1 and TRBJ2-1; 11 nucleotides line up with TRBD2. The CDR3 is 17 amino acids. The V gene's germline CDR1 is SGHRS and CDR2 YFSETQ. J was trimmed by 6 bases and V by 2 bases; bases with no gene match: 10. CDR3 coding DNA: TGCGCCAGCAGCTTAATATCCGGGACTAGCGGAGCCAATGAGCAGTTCTTC. This encodes CASSLISGTSGANEQFF.

The V gene is TRBV29-1, the J gene TRBJ2-7; tentative D call: TRBD2 (6 bases). Trimming cost V 0 bases and J 2 bases, with 11 bases left between them. The CDR3 is made up of 14 amino acids. Germline V gene sequence: CDR1 SQVTM, CDR2 ANQGSEA. CDR3: CSVEERGGTYEQYF. The CDR3, as DNA: TGCAGCGTTGAAGAGCGGGGCGGTACCTACGAGCAGTACTTC.

The CDR3 region is CAIRDSSYEQYF. The CDR3 DNA follows: TGTGCCATCCGGGACTCCTCTTACGAGCAGTACTTC. The gene calls are TRBV10-3 and TRBJ2-7, with TRBD2 as a possible D gene (6 bases). From germline, CDR1 is ENHRY and CDR2 SYGVKD. The CDR3 covers 12 residues. The V end lost 8 bases, the J end lost 4 bases, and 12 bases lay between the germline ends.

This clone was seen a handful of times. At one of its ends the junction is not consistent with the germline gene, which may arise from a read error. This chain connects TRBV28 to TRBJ1-2; 7 bases map to TRBD1. The CDR3 has 15 residues. In germline, CDR1 is MDHEN, CDR2 SYDVKM. In nucleotides, the CDR3 is TGTGCCAGCATTTTAAGACAGGGAGGACTAAGAGGCTACACCTTC. Encoded protein: CASILRQGGLRGYTF.

V is TRBV28 and J is TRBJ2-7; TRBD2 aligns across 15 bases. Per germline, CDR1 MDHEN and CDR2 SYDVKM. The CDR3 is 20 amino acids. The trim removed 5 bases at V and 1 base at J, leaving 15 bases unmatched. CDR3 in amino acids: CASSPTVAGLAGGISYEQYF. CDR3 bases: TGTGCCAGCAGTCCTACGGTAGCAGGACTAGCGGGAGGGATATCCTACGAGCAGTACTTC.

The chain recombines TRBV7-2 with TRBJ2-7; maybe TRBD1 (7 bases). Per germline, CDR1 SGHTA and CDR2 FQGNSA. The CDR3 is made up of 15 amino acids. V shed 2 bases and J shed 6 bases, with 17 bases lying between them. This CDR3 reads CASSLMFGQGGEQYF. The CDR3 DNA reads as TGTGCCAGCAGCTTAATGTTTGGGCAGGGGGGCGAGCAGTACTTC.